The rows below give T cell receptor beta chains drawn from one sample of a study of blood T cell repertoires in COVID-19. This table comes from immunoSEQ multiplex PCR, and its TCRdb copy is limited to in-frame clones, with some not included. The sample has over 90,000 clones, about 74% seen once; the top ten hold about 3.9%. The material sequenced was peripheral blood. These receptors were obtained from a man between 70 and 80 years old with COVID-19, enrolled during active disease. Both conserved end residues are part of each CDR3. A D gene is named only where the DNA matches it firmly. Clone size is stated in some rows and not others, as once, few, many or a class when expanded.

V gene: TRBV7-9
J gene: TRBJ2-1
clone size: NA
D gene: TRBD1
CDR3 protein: CASRWDRSYNEQFF
CDR3 DNA: TGTGCCAGCCGTTGGGACAGAAGCTACAATGAGCAGTTCTTC

V gene: TRBV9
J gene: TRBJ1-1
clone size: NA
D gene: NA
CDR3 protein: CASSVKVRGESEAFF
CDR3 DNA: TGTGCCAGCAGCGTAAAAGTCCGGGGGGAATCTGAAGCTTTCTTT

V gene: TRBV29-1
J gene: TRBJ1-4
clone size: NA
D gene: NA
CDR3 protein: CSVIWRNEKLFF
CDR3 DNA: TGCAGCGTTATATGGCGGAATGAAAAACTGTTTTTT

V gene: TRBV4-2
J gene: TRBJ2-5
clone size: few
D gene: NA
CDR3 protein: CASSQDRVEWQDIQETQYF
CDR3 DNA: TGTGCCAGCAGCCAAGATCGAGTGGAGTGGCAGGACATCCAAGAGACCCAGTACTTC

V gene: TRBV15
J gene: TRBJ2-1
clone size: NA
D gene: TRBD2
CDR3 protein: CATHSLRTSIAATNEQFF
CDR3 DNA: TGTGCCACCCACAGCCTACGGACTAGTATAGCCGCCACCAATGAGCAGTTCTTC

V gene: TRBV28
J gene: TRBJ1-2
clone size: NA
D gene: NA
CDR3 protein: CASSPDRTLNYGYTF
CDR3 DNA: TGTGCCAGCAGTCCGGACAGAACCCTTAACTATGGCTACACCTTC

V gene: TRBV28
J gene: TRBJ2-1
clone size: NA
D gene: NA
CDR3 protein: CASSPLGSGGDEQFF
CDR3 DNA: TGTGCCAGCAGTCCTTTGGGCAGTGGTGGCGATGAGCAGTTCTTC

V gene: TRBV6-5
J gene: TRBJ2-5
clone size: few
D gene: NA
CDR3 protein: CASSYHRALKGAQYF
CDR3 DNA: TGTGCCAGCAGTTACCACAGGGCCCTTAAAGGGGCCCAGTACTTC

V gene: TRBV27
J gene: TRBJ2-2
clone size: few
D gene: NA
CDR3 protein: CASSFPAGELFF
CDR3 DNA: TGTGCCAGCAGTTTCCCAGCCGGGGAGCTGTTTTTT

V gene: TRBV30
J gene: TRBJ1-5
clone size: few
D gene: TRBD1
CDR3 protein: CAWSFSGGGQPQHF
CDR3 DNA: TGTGCCTGGAGTTTTTCAGGGGGCGGTCAGCCCCAGCATTTT

V gene: TRBV9
J gene: TRBJ2-7
clone size: NA
D gene: NA
CDR3 protein: CASSVLGSGEQYF
CDR3 DNA: TGTGCCAGCAGCGTCCTCGGGTCGGGCGAGCAGTACTTC

V gene: TRBV29-1
J gene: TRBJ2-7
clone size: NA
D gene: NA
CDR3 protein: CSAGSPPRYEQYF
CDR3 DNA: TGCAGCGCCGGGTCTCCCCCGAGGTACGAGCAGTACTTC

V gene: TRBV7-2
J gene: TRBJ2-5
clone size: NA
D gene: TRBD2
CDR3 protein: CASSSTSGYQETQYF
CDR3 DNA: TGTGCCAGCAGCTCGACTAGCGGGTACCAAGAGACCCAGTACTTC

V gene: TRBV15
J gene: TRBJ2-1
clone size: NA
D gene: TRBD1
CDR3 protein: CATSPSRGQGSYNEQFF
CDR3 DNA: TGTGCCACCAGTCCCTCGAGGGGACAGGGGTCCTACAATGAGCAGTTCTTC

V gene: TRBV28
J gene: TRBJ2-7
clone size: NA
D gene: TRBD1
CDR3 protein: CASRPGTAEKQYF
CDR3 DNA: TGTGCCAGCAGGCCCGGGACAGCGGAGAAGCAGTACTTC

V gene: TRBV28
J gene: TRBJ1-4
clone size: NA
D gene: TRBD1
CDR3 protein: CASSPHLGTGGFGNEKLFF
CDR3 DNA: TGTGCCAGCAGTCCCCACCTGGGGACAGGGGGTTTCGGTAATGAAAAACTGTTTTTT

V gene: TRBV5-1
J gene: TRBJ1-1
clone size: NA
D gene: NA
CDR3 protein: CASNGEANTEAFF
CDR3 DNA: TGCGCCAGCAACGGAGAGGCGAACACTGAAGCTTTCTTT